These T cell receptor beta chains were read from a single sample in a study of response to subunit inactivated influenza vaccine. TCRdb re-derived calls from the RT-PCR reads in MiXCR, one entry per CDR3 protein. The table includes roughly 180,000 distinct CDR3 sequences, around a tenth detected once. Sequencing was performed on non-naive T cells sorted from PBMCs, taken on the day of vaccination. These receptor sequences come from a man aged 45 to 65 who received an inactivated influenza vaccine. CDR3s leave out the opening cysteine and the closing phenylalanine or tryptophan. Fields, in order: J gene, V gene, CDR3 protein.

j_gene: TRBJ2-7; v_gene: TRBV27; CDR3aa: ASRPRDRLGEQY
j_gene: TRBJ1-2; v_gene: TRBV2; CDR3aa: ASSSTPGANYGYT
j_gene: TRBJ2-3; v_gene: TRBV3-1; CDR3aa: ASSKGPSSTDTQY
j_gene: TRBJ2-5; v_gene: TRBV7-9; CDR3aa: ASSSPGTGGETQY
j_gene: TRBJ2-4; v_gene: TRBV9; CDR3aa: ASSPYSGGALNIQY
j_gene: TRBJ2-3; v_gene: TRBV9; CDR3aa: ASNPTGLTDTQY
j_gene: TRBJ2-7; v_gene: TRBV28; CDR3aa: ASLPGGAAYEQY
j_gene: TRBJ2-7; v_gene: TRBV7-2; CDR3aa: ASSLVGAAYEQY
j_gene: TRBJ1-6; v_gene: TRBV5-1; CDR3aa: ASSRDRYNSPLH
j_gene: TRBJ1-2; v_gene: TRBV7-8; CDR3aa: ASSTTGRGVYGYT
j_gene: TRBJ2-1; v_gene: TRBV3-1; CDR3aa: ASSQDLPTSGRVPLNEQF
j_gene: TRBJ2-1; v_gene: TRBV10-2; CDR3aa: ASLAKAYNEQF
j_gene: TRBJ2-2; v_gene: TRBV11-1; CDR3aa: ASSGPLRSRGASTEELF
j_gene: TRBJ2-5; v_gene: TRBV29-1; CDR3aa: SVCPPGGQETQY
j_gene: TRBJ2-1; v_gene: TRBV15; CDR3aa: ATSPPVLGEQF
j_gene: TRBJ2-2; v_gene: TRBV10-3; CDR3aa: AISEPDRTTTWELF
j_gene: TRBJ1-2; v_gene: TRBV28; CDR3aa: ASEGRSNYGYT
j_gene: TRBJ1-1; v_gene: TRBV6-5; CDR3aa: ASSLQGTGGGTEAF
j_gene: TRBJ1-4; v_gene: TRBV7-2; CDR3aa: ASAPMATNEKLF
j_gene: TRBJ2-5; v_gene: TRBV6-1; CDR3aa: ASSEWAGRAQETQY